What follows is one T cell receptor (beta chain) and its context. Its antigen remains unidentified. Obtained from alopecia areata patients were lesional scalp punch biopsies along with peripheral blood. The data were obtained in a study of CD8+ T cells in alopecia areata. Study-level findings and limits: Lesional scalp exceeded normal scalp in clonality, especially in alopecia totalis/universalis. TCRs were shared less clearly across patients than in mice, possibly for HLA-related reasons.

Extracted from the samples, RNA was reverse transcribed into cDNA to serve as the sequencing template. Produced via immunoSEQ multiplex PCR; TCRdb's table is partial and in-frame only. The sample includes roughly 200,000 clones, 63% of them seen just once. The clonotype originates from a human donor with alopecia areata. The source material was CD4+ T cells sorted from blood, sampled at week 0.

The CDR3 DNA is TGTGCCAGCAGCGTCACTGGGCCGGGGAATGAGCAGTTCTTC. This codes for CASSVTGPGNEQFF. The chain carries TRBV7-2 and TRBJ2-1; D might be TRBD2 (5 bases). The CDR3 is made up of 14 amino acids. Germline CDR1 is SGHTA and CDR2 is FQGNSA. Trimming took off 5 bases at V and 7 bases at J, with 15 bases between the two ends.